This TCR beta chain was sequenced during a study of blood T cell repertoires in COVID-19. Here immunoSEQ multiplex PCR was the method, and the copy in TCRdb shows in-frame clones only, minus some. The sample includes about 81,000 clones, 90% to 95% of them seen just once. Losses at the gene ends were 0 bases for V and 3 bases for J; bases not matched to a gene: 6. The CDR3 is made up of 17 amino acids. CDR1 is SGHKS and CDR2 is YYEKEE in the germline V gene (reference sequence). The specimen sequenced was peripheral blood. The clonotype was recovered from a woman between 45 and 60 years old in a cohort sampled during active COVID-19. This chain joins TRBV5-5 and TRBJ2-3; 11 nucleotides line up with TRBD2. The CDR3 here is CASSLVLAGGVTDTQYF. DNA for the CDR3: TGTGCCAGCAGCTTGGTGCTAGCGGGAGGTGTGACAGATACGCAGTATTTT.